One and the same sample provided the 12 T cell receptor beta chains below, sequenced in a study of neurological immune-mediated disorders. TCRdb re-analysed the 5' RACE reads in MiXCR, keeping a single row per CDR3 protein. Of about 21,000 distinct CDR3 sequences in the sample, 17% were seen once. Sequenced input: CD8+ T cells from blood. Receptors were obtained from a woman between 18 and 29 years old with multiple sclerosis.

This clonotype is medium-sized. The genes are TRBV20-1 and TRBJ1-2; a possible D gene is TRBD1 (5 bases). V was cut by 3 bases and J by 5 bases, with 19 bases left in between. The CDR3 is 15 residues long. Germline-derived CDR1 and CDR2 are DFQATT and SNEGSKA (reference sequence). The CDR3 reads CSARGQAGVRYGYTF. The CDR3 coding sequence is TGCAGTGCTAGGGGGCAGGCCGGAGTGAGATATGGCTACACCTTC.

This clonotype turned up a few times. This chain uses TRBV6-6 with TRBJ2-2; D assignment may be TRBD1 or TRBD2 (6 bases each). Trimming left V 7 bases short and J 4 bases short, with 16 bases between. Germline V gene sequence: CDR1 MNHNY, CDR2 SVGAGI (reference sequence). The length of the CDR3 is 15 residues. The CDR3 region is CASNRGGTGTGELFF. The CDR3 DNA follows: TGTGCCAGCAACCGAGGGGGGACCGGCACCGGGGAGCTGTTTTTT.

The V call is TRBV4-3, the J call TRBJ2-1; possibly TRBD2 for D (5 bases). CDR3 length: 16 residues. The V end lost 1 base, the J end lost 5 bases, and 15 bases lay between the germline ends. Germline CDR1 reads LGHNA; CDR2 reads YSLEER. CDR3 sequence reads: CASSQADSNVHNEQFF. The CDR3, as DNA: TGCGCCAGCAGCCAAGCGGACTCGAATGTCCACAATGAGCAGTTCTTC.

This clonotype was picked up many times. The chain carries TRBV27 and TRBJ2-3; D might be TRBD1 or TRBD2, each matching 7 bases. CDR3 length: 19 residues. Germline-derived CDR1 and CDR2 are MNHEY and SMNVEV (reference sequence). V lost 3 bases to trimming and J lost 4 bases, with 26 bases between them. The CDR3 DNA follows: TGTGCCAGCAGTTTTTCTGGGGAGGGGGTACGACAGGGCCCAGATACGCAGTATTTT. Its translation is CASSFSGEGVRQGPDTQYF.

In its sample, this clonotype ranks as medium-sized. The chain links TRBV5-5 to TRBJ1-5; TRBD1 matches at 8 bases. Trimming at V came to 2 bases and at J to 5 bases, leaving 3 bases not matched to a gene. This CDR3 comprises 14 residues. Germline values: CDR1 SGHKS, CDR2 YYEKEE (reference sequence). The CDR3 sequence is CASSFGQGYQPQHF. In nucleotides, the CDR3 is TGTGCCAGCAGCTTCGGACAGGGCTATCAGCCCCAGCATTTT.

This clonotype was observed at least ten times. This chain connects TRBV12-3 or TRBV12-4 to TRBJ1-1; D unresolved. This CDR3 is 14 amino acids long. Trimming shortened V by 5 bases and J by 3 bases, and 13 bases separated the two germline ends. In nucleotides, the CDR3 is TGTGCCAGCAGTCCCACAGTGACACACACTGAAGCTTTCTTT. Its protein product is CASSPTVTHTEAFF.

This clonotype was observed at least ten times. The V and J genes are TRBV6-5 and TRBJ2-7, with D tentatively TRBD2 (5 bases). The CDR3 extends over 13 amino acids. The germline V gene has CDR1 MNHEY and CDR2 SVGAGI. The V gene lost 6 bases and the J gene lost 4 bases, with 13 bases spanning the gap. The CDR3 reads CASRDRGLYEQYF. The CDR3, as DNA: TGTGCCAGCAGAGATCGGGGTCTATACGAGCAGTACTTC.

This clonotype is termed medium-sized. The gene calls are TRBV5-1 and TRBJ2-3; 8 nucleotides agree with TRBD2. V gave up 7 bases and J gave up 3 bases; unmatched junction bases: 13. The CDR3 has 16 amino acids. Germline loops: CDR1 SGHRS, CDR2 YFSETQ. CDR3 nucleotides: TGCGCCAGCGGATCCTATACGGGACTAGAGACAGATACGCAGTATTTT. Protein product: CASGSYTGLETDTQYF.

This clonotype was found many times. The chain has TRBV7-2 and TRBJ1-1, with TRBD1 matching 7 bases. The germline CDR1 and CDR2 sequences are SGHTA and FQGNSA. The V gene end was trimmed by 5 bases and the J gene end by 5 bases; junction bases not matched to a gene: 8. The CDR3 runs to 14 residues. This CDR3 is CASSVQGIRTEAFF. The CDR3 DNA is TGTGCCAGCAGCGTACAGGGGATCAGGACTGAAGCTTTCTTT.

This clonotype was observed at least ten times. The genes are TRBV5-1 and TRBJ1-1; 8 positions agree with TRBD1. Germline trimming cut 0 bases from V and 1 base from J; bases unmatched to any gene: 8. CDR1 SGHRS and CDR2 YFSETQ come from the germline V gene. The CDR3 contains 17 residues. CDR3 DNA: TGCGCCAGCAGCTTGGCCTTTCAGGGGGCATCGAACACTGAAGCTTTCTTT. Translating it yields CASSLAFQGASNTEAFF.

This clonotype was counted many times. The V and J genes are TRBV29-1 and TRBJ2-3; 8 bases agree with TRBD2. V trimming: 7 bases; J trimming: 2 bases; junction bases outside the gene matches: 8. Per germline, CDR1 SQVTM and CDR2 ANQGSEA. The CDR3 runs to 14 residues. As DNA, the CDR3 is TGCAGCGCGGTGGGCGGGAGGACCACAGATACGCAGTATTTT. It codes for CSAVGGRTTDTQYF.

This clonotype was counted many times. The chain couples TRBV7-2 to TRBJ1-1; 8 positions agree with TRBD1. This CDR3 is 16 amino acids long. Unmatched junction bases numbered 8, after V lost 5 bases and J lost 0 bases. Germline lookup yields CDR1 SGHTA and CDR2 FQGNSA. The CDR3 is CASSTGQGLMNTEAFF. The CDR3 nucleotides read TGTGCCAGCAGCACCGGACAGGGCTTGATGAACACTGAAGCTTTCTTT.